Listed below are T cell receptor beta chains from one sample, sequenced in a study of T cells in Graves' hyperthyroidism and ophthalmopathy. TCRdb re-derived calls from the multiplex PCR reads in MiXCR, one entry per CDR3 protein. The data hold around 560,000 distinct CDR3 sequences, with over 15% observed a single time. Sequenced: blood. These receptors came from a woman between 18 and 30 years old with Graves' hyperthyroidism. Both conserved end residues are part of each CDR3. A D gene is named only where the DNA matches it firmly. Some rows have no size entry. The others give once, few or many, or a class for an expanded clone.

J,D,size,V,CDR3,DNA
TRBJ2-5,TRBD2,many,TRBV20-1,CSARDLGHSGGETQYF,TGCAGTGCTAGAGATCTAGGGCATAGCGGGGGGGAGACCCAGTACTTC
TRBJ2-1,-,many,TRBV11-2,CASSLVGTPSTYEQFF,TGTGCCAGCAGCTTAGTAGGGACTCCAAGTACGTATGAGCAGTTCTTC
TRBJ2-7,TRBD2,-,TRBV20-1,CSAGTSGTPSPGQYF,TGCAGTGCCGGGACTAGCGGGACCCCGTCACCCGGGCAGTACTTC
TRBJ1-5,-,-,TRBV29-1,CSVPNQPQHF,TGCAGCGTCCCCAATCAGCCCCAGCATTTT
TRBJ1-5,-,-,TRBV6-2/TRBV6-3,CASRTAQGRVNQPQHF,TGTGCCAGCAGAACCGCACAGGGACGTGTCAATCAGCCCCAGCATTTT
TRBJ1-5,-,few,TRBV5-6,CASSLAMGSSNQPQHF,TGTGCCAGCAGCCTAGCGATGGGGAGTAGCAATCAGCCCCAGCATTTT
TRBJ2-4,TRBD1,-,TRBV24-1,CATSDSGQGTKGIQYF,TGTGCCACCAGTGACTCGGGACAGGGGACGAAGGGCATTCAGTACTTC
TRBJ1-5,-,few,TRBV7-8,CASSFEFWEPQHF,TGTGCCAGCAGCTTCGAATTCTGGGAGCCCCAGCATTTT
TRBJ2-5,-,-,TRBV5-8,CASSMRPHREETQYF,TGTGCCAGCAGCATGCGACCTCATAGGGAAGAGACCCAGTACTTC
TRBJ2-1,-,few,TRBV5-1,CASSLALRGTGSEQFF,TGCGCCAGCAGCTTGGCCCTTCGGGGCACGGGCTCTGAGCAGTTCTTC
TRBJ1-5,-,-,TRBV18,CASSPSQHDGGDQPQHF,TGTGCCAGCTCACCGTCCCAACATGACGGGGGGGATCAGCCCCAGCATTTT
TRBJ2-2,TRBD2,many,TRBV2,CASSESVVAGGNTGELFF,TGTGCCAGCAGTGAAAGTGTGGTGGCGGGAGGAAACACCGGGGAGCTGTTTTTT
TRBJ1-3,-,-,TRBV19,CASSGGQRGNTIYF,TGTGCCAGTAGTGGGGGGCAACGAGGAAACACCATATATTTT
TRBJ2-1,TRBD2,many,TRBV12-5,CASGPSTSSGRNNEQFF,TGTGCTAGTGGTCCCTCTACCTCTAGCGGGAGGAACAATGAGCAGTTCTTC
TRBJ2-3,-,many,TRBV5-1,CASSTSPADTQYF,TGCGCCAGCAGCACTTCTCCCGCAGATACGCAGTATTTT
TRBJ2-2,TRBD2,-,TRBV4-1,CASSQLAAGVGTGELFF,TGCGCCAGCAGCCAGTTAGCGGCGGGAGTAGGGACCGGGGAGCTGTTTTTT
TRBJ2-7,-,few,TRBV11-2,CASTLGPRSYEQYF,TGTGCCAGCACCCTGGGGCCTCGCTCCTACGAGCAGTACTTC
TRBJ2-7,TRBD1,-,TRBV11-1,CASSLMDRDSYEQYF,TGTGCCAGCAGCCTTATGGACAGGGATTCCTACGAGCAGTACTTC
TRBJ2-3,TRBD2,-,TRBV5-1,CASSLKLAGDTDTQYF,TGCGCCAGCAGCTTGAAACTAGCGGGAGACACAGATACGCAGTATTTT
TRBJ2-7,-,few,TRBV15,CATSIKVSAYEQYF,TGTGCCACCAGCATCAAGGTTTCTGCCTACGAGCAGTACTTC
TRBJ2-7,-,few,TRBV20-1,CSASEAGTAHYEQYF,TGCAGTGCTAGTGAGGCGGGGACTGCTCATTACGAGCAGTACTTC
TRBJ1-2,-,many,TRBV10-3,CAISADLNYGYTF,TGTGCCATCAGTGCCGACTTAAACTATGGCTACACCTTC
TRBJ1-1,-,many,TRBV20-1,CSARDTVNTEAFF,TGCAGTGCTAGAGATACAGTGAACACTGAAGCTTTCTTT
TRBJ1-2,TRBD1,few,TRBV2,CATRQGIFYGYTF,TGTGCCACACGACAGGGGATCTTCTATGGCTACACCTTC
TRBJ2-2,-,once,TRBV19,CATQLEGSDTGELFF,TGTGCCACCCAGTTAGAAGGATCGGACACCGGGGAGCTGTTTTTT
TRBJ1-6,TRBD1,-,TRBV5-4,CASRHWDSRSPLHF,TGTGCCAGCAGACACTGGGACAGTCGATCACCCCTCCACTTT
TRBJ1-1,-,-,TRBV3-1,CASSHSTGQYEAFF,TGTGCCAGCAGCCACTCGACAGGTCAATACGAAGCTTTCTTT
TRBJ1-2,TRBD1,many,TRBV20-1,CSALPGQRNYGYTF,TGCAGTGCTCTCCCGGGACAGCGAAACTATGGCTACACCTTC
TRBJ1-1,TRBD1,few,TRBV29-1,CSAGQGEAFF,TGCAGCGCCGGACAGGGGGAAGCTTTCTTT
TRBJ2-1,-,-,TRBV24-1,CATRAGSPYNEQFF,TGTGCCACCAGAGCCGGCAGCCCTTACAATGAGCAGTTCTTC
TRBJ2-5,-,once,TRBV10-3,CAARSFGETQYF,TGTGCCGCCCGAAGTTTTGGAGAGACCCAGTACTTC